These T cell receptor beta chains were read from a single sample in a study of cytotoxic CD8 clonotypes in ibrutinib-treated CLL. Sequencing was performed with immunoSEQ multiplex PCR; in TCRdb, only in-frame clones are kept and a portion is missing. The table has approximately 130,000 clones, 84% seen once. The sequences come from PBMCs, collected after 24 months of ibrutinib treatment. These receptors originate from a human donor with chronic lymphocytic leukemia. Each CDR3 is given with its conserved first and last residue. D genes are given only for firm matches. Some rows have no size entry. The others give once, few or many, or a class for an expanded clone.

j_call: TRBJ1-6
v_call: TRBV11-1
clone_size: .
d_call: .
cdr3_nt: TGTGCCAGCAGCCCTAAAACCGTAGGAGACCACCACTTT
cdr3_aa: CASSPKTVGDHHF

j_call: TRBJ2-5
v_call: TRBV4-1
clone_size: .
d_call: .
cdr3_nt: TGCGCCAGCAGCCAAATCCTCCAGAGCCGACCAGAGACCCAGTACTTC
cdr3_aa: CASSQILQSRPETQYF

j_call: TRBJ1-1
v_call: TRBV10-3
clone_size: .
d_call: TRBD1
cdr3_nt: TGTGCCATCAGATCGGGACAGGGGGAGAAACTGGGAGTAGGCACTGAAGCTTTCTTT
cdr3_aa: CAIRSGQGEKLGVGTEAFF

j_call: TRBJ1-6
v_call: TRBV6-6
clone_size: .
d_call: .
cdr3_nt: TGTGCCAGCAAAACAGGGTCTAATTCACCCCTCCACTTT
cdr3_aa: CASKTGSNSPLHF

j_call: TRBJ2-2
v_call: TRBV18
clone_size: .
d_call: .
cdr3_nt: TGTGCCAGCTCACCCGACGGTAGCGACACCGGGGAGCTGTTTTTT
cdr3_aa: CASSPDGSDTGELFF

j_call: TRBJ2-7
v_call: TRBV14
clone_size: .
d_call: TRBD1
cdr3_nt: TGTGCCAGCAGCCAATACACAGGGGGTTCCGAGCAGTACTTC
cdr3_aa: CASSQYTGGSEQYF

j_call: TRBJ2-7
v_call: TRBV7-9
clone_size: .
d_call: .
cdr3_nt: TGTGCCAGCAGCTTAGAGGTGGCCTACGAGCAGTACTTC
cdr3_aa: CASSLEVAYEQYF

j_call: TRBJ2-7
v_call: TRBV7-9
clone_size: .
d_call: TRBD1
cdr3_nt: TGTGCCAGCAGCTATACAGGGGAAGGGGAGCAGTACTTC
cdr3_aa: CASSYTGEGEQYF

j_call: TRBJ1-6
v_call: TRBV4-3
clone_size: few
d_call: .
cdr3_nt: TGCGCCAGCAGCCAAGAAAGTATCGGGAGGGGGGGTCATTCACCCCTCCACTTT
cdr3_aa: CASSQESIGRGGHSPLHF

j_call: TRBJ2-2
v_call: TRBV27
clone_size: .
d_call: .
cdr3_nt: TGTGCCACCCGAAGGGTGGGACAAGTGAACACCGGGGAGCTGTTTTTT
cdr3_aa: CATRRVGQVNTGELFF

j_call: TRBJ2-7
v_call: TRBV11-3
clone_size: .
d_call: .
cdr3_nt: TGTGCCAGCAGCTTTGACAGGTTCACCTACGAGCAGTACTTC
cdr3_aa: CASSFDRFTYEQYF

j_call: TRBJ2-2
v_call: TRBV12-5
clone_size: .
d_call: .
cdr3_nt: TGTGCTAGTGGCCTCGAACCAGGGAACACCGGGGAGCTGTTTTTT
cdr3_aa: CASGLEPGNTGELFF

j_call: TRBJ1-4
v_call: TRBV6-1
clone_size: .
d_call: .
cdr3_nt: TGTGCCAGCAGGGGGGGGTTAGGCGAAAAACTGTTTTTT
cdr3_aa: CASRGGLGEKLFF

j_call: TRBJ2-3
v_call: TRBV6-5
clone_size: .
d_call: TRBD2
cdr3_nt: TGTGCCAGCACGCCTAGCGGAAACACAGATACGCAGTATTTT
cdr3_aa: CASTPSGNTDTQYF

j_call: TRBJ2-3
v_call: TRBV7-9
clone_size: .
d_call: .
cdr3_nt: TGTGCCAGCAGCCAGGGACTGGGGGGTAGCACAGATACGCAGTATTTT
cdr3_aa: CASSQGLGGSTDTQYF

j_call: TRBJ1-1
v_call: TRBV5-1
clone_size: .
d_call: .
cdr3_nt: TGCGCCACGTGGGGGGGAGAGGACACTGAAGCTTTCTTT
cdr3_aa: CATWGGEDTEAFF

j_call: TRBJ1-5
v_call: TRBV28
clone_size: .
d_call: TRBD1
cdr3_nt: TGTGCCAGCAGTCCCCCCGACAGGGAAAATCAGCCCCAGCATTTT
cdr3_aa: CASSPPDRENQPQHF

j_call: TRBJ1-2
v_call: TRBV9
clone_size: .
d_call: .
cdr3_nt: TGTGCCAGCAGCCCCCCCTCGGGGGTTAACTATGGCTACACCTTC
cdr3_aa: CASSPPSGVNYGYTF

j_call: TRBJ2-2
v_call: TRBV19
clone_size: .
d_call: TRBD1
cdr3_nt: TGTGCCACTGCCGGGACAGGGGTCACCGGGGAGCTGTTTTTT
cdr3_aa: CATAGTGVTGELFF

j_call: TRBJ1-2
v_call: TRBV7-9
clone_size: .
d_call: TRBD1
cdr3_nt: TGTGCCAGCAGCTTAGAACCAGGGGGTAACTATGGCTACACCTTC
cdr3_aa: CASSLEPGGNYGYTF

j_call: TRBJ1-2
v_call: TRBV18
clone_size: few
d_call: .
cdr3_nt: TGTGCCAGCTCACCCTTAACCGATGCTAACTATGGCTACACCTTC
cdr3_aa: CASSPLTDANYGYTF

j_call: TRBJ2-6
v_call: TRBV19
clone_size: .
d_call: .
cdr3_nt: TGTGCCAGTAGTGCCCGAGGGGGGTCTGGGGCCAACGTCCTGACTTTC
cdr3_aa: CASSARGGSGANVLTF

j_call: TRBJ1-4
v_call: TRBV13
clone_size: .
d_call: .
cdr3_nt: TGTGCCAGCAGCTTAGGGACAGCGAATGAAAAACTGTTTTTT
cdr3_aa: CASSLGTANEKLFF

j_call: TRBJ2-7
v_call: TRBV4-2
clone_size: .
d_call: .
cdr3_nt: TGTGCCAGCAGCCAAGCAGGTGACTCCCCCTCCCATAGGGAGCAGTACTTC
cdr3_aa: CASSQAGDSPSHREQYF

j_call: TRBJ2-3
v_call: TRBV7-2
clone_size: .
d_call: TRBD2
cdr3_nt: TGTGCCAGCAGCTTAACTAGCGGGGGGGCAGATACGCAGTATTTT
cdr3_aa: CASSLTSGGADTQYF

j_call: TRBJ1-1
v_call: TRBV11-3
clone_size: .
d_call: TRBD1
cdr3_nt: TGTGCCAGCAGCCCAAACAGGGGGCCGATGAACACTGAAGCTTTCTTT
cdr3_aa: CASSPNRGPMNTEAFF

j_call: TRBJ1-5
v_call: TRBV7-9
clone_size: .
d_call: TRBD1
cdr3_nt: TGTGCCAGCAGCTTAGGGGGACAGGGTTTAAATCAGCCCCAGCATTTT
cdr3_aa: CASSLGGQGLNQPQHF

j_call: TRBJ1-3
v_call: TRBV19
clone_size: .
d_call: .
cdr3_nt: TGTGCCAGTAGTATGAATCGGGACACTCAAAACACCATATATTTT
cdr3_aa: CASSMNRDTQNTIYF

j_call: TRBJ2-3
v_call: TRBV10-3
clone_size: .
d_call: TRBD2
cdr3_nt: TGTGCCATCAGTGATAGCGGGGGTTCAGATACGCAGTATTTT
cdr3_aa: CAISDSGGSDTQYF

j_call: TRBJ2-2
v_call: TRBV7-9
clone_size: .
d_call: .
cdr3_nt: TGTGCCAGCAGCTTATTGTCGGGAAACACCGGGGAGCTGTTTTTT
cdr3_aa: CASSLLSGNTGELFF

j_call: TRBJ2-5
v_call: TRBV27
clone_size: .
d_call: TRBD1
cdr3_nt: TGTGCCAGCAGGGGACAGGGGGCGCTTACCACAGAGACCCAGTACTTC
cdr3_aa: CASRGQGALTTETQYF